This entry lists 11 T cell receptor beta chains sequenced from one sample in a study of CD4+ T cells in melanoma. The assay was immunoSEQ multiplex PCR, and TCRdb's table has in-frame clones only and misses some. The repertoire holds over 9,000 clones, with almost 70% as singletons. The sequencing sample was made of cells from a culture (not recorded whether cultured in vitro). These receptors were taken from a human donor with melanoma.

The rearrangement uses TRBV21-1 and TRBJ2-1. TRBV21-1 is a listed pseudogene. This CDR3 contains 13 residues. The CDR3 sequence is CASGTSAWYEQFF. The CDR3 DNA reads TGTGCCAGCGGCACCTCGGCCTGGTATGAGCAGTTCTTC.

The gene calls are TRBV6-5 and TRBJ1-2, with D possibly matching TRBD1 (5 bases). Trimming pared 6 bases from V and 4 bases from J, leaving 18 bases between. Looked up from germline, CDR1 is MNHEY and CDR2 is SVGAGI. The CDR3 extends over 15 amino acids. This chain's CDR3 is CASRPPGRLIYGYTF. The CDR3 DNA is TGTGCCAGCAGGCCACCGGGACGGCTGATCTATGGCTACACCTTC.

V is TRBV5-8 and J is TRBJ1-2, with TRBD1 identical over 7 bases. This CDR3 has 14 residues. V gave up 7 bases and J gave up 3 bases; unmatched junction bases: 9. Germline values: CDR1 SGHTS, CDR2 YDEGEE. As DNA, the CDR3 is TGTGCCAGCGGCGTGACAGGGCTCGACTATGGCTACACCTTC. This translates into CASGVTGLDYGYTF.

Written as DNA, the CDR3 is TGTGCCAGCAGCACCCAGGTATGGGGAACTGAAGCTTTCTTT. The encoded protein is CASSTQVWGTEAFF. The V call is TRBV11-2, the J call TRBJ1-1; D unclear. Germline assignment: CDR1 SGHAT and CDR2 FQNNGV. Trimming stripped 5 bases from V and 5 bases from J, with 15 bases between. This CDR3 comprises 14 residues.

This clone was counted once. At one of its ends the junction is not consistent with the germline gene, which may arise from a read error. The chain employs TRBV10-3 and TRBJ2-1, with D hard to call. The CDR3 sequence is 14 residues long. Per germline, CDR1 ENHRY and CDR2 SYGVKD. DNA of the CDR3: TGTGCCAGCAGTTACAGCCTCTCCTACAATGAGCAGTTCTTC. It encodes CASSYSLSYNEQFF.

This clone came up once. The chain is built from TRBV10-3 and TRBJ2-1, with no clear D. This CDR3 is 13 amino acids long. Germline V gives CDR1 ENHRY, CDR2 SYGVKD. The V and J ends lost 11 bases and 0 bases respectively, with 11 bases between them. CDR3 bases: TGTGCCGCCCAAGACCGCTCCTACAATGAGCAGTTCTTC. This encodes CAAQDRSYNEQFF.

V gene TRBV6-5 combines with J gene TRBJ1-2, with D possibly matching TRBD1 (6 bases). Germline V gene lookup returns CDR1 MNHEY and CDR2 SVGAGI. V was clipped by 7 bases and J by 13 bases, with 25 bases between them. This CDR3 region has 14 residues. The CDR3 DNA reads TGTGCCAGCACTGCAAGCCAGGGGAACCATCGGCTCACCTTC. This gives the protein CASTASQGNHRLTF.

V is TRBV5-8 and J is TRBJ1-3, with D uncertain. With 5 bases removed from V and 2 bases from J, the gap between germline ends came to 11 bases. This CDR3 has 14 amino acids. Germline loops: CDR1 SGHTS, CDR2 YDEGEE. As DNA, the CDR3 is TGTGCCAGCAGTTACGAGGCAGCTGGAAACACCATATATTTT. Translated: CASSYEAAGNTIYF.

V usage is TRBV5-1 and J usage is TRBJ2-2, with D perhaps assigned TRBD1 or TRBD2 (5 bases each). CDR1 is SGHRS and CDR2 is YFSETQ in the germline V gene. The CDR3 contains 14 residues. The V and J ends lost 6 bases and 4 bases respectively, with 13 bases between them. CDR3: CASTVGDGTGELFF. The CDR3 DNA reads TGCGCCAGCACGGTGGGGGATGGCACCGGGGAGCTGTTTTTT.

The V call is TRBV4-1, the J call TRBJ2-2; 11 bases fit TRBD2. The V segment lost 6 bases and the J segment 4 bases; nucleotides outside the gene matches: 7. The germline V gene has CDR1 MGHRA and CDR2 YSYEKL. This CDR3 region has 16 residues. The CDR3 DNA is TGCGCCAGCAGGGTAGCGGGGGGGTTGATCACCGGGGAGCTGTTTTTT. This codes for CASRVAGGLITGELFF.

The CDR3 DNA follows: TGTGCCAGCAGTATAGGGTTCGGCAATCAGCCCCAGCATTTT. Its protein is CASSIGFGNQPQHF. The chain joins TRBV6-5 to TRBJ1-5; D gene unclear. The CDR3 contains 14 residues. V lost 5 bases, J lost 2 bases, and 10 bases lay in between. Germline V gene sequence: CDR1 MNHEY, CDR2 SVGAGI.